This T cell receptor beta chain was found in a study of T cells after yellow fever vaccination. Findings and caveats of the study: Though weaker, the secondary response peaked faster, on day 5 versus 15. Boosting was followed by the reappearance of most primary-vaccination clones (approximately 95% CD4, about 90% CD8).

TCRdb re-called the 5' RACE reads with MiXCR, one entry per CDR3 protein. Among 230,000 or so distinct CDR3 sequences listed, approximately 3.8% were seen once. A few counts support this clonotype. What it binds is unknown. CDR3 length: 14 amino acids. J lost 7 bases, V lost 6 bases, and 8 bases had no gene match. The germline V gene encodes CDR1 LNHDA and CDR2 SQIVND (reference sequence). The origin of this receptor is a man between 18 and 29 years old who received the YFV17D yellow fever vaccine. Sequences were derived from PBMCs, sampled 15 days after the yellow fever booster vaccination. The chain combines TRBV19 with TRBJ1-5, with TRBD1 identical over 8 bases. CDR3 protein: CASSLTGGWQPQHF. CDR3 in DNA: TGTGCCAGTAGCCTCACAGGGGGATGGCAGCCCCAGCATTTT. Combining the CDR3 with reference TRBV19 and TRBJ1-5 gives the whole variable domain DGGITQSPKYLFRKEGQNVTLSCEQNLNHDAMYWYRQDPGQGLRLIYYSQIVNDFQKGDIAEGYSVSREKKESFPLTVTSAQKNPTAFYLCASSLTGGWQPQHFGDGTRLSIL.